This TCR beta chain was identified during a study of post-analysis software for immune sequencing data. Study at large: Both relapsing-remitting and secondary progressive multiple sclerosis featured among the disease courses, as did progressive-relapsing multiple sclerosis.

Study-wide results and caveats: Samples made in the same batch grouped tightly together by F measure. Relative to controls, patients with multiple sclerosis showed significantly lower normalized Chao1 diversity. A handful of TRBV segments appeared more often in patients than in controls, and TRBV5-6, TRBV5-1 and TRBV20-1 were among these.

Per germline, CDR1 SGHTA and CDR2 FQGNSA. The CDR3 runs 15 residues. V dropped 5 bases and J dropped 7 bases, with 15 bases sitting between them. For this clonotype: Antigen: not known.

Sequencing libraries made from TCR beta cDNA carried unique molecular identifiers. The source material, roughly 0.85 to 10 million T cells, gave rise to 500,000 or so cDNA molecules. MiXCR, applied by TCRdb to the PCR reads, yields one record per CDR3 protein. The table has hundreds of thousands of distinct CDR3 sequences, around 64% seen once. The source material was blood. This sequence joins TRBV7-2 and TRBJ1-6; D is undetermined. The sequence derives from a girl aged 2 to 10 with multiple sclerosis. CDR3 nucleotide sequence: TGTGCCAGCAGCCTCGAGCCAGGAGGAAATTCACCCCTCCACTTT. Translating gives CASSLEPGGNSPLHF.